Listed below are T cell receptor beta chains from one sample, sequenced in a study of shared clonotypes between healthy human individuals. The table came from immunoSEQ multiplex PCR; TCRdb's copy has only in-frame clones and leaves some out. The table has roughly 850,000 clones, approximately 97% seen once; the top ten hold less than 0.3%. Specimen: naive CD8+ T cells sorted from blood. The receptor set was obtained from a man between 25 and 39 years old in good health. CDR3s include the opening cysteine and the closing phenylalanine or tryptophan. Each record gives: clone size, V gene, CDR3 length, D gene, J gene, CDR3 DNA, CDR3 protein. D genes are given only for firm matches. The listing skips clone size in some rows; elsewhere it reads once, few, many or a size class.

clone size: .
V gene: TRBV11-2
CDR3 length: 16
D gene: TRBD1
J gene: TRBJ1-1
CDR3 DNA: TGTGCCAGCAGCGCCCAGGGACAGGGAGAGAGGACTGAAGCTTTCTTT
CDR3 protein: CASSAQGQGERTEAFF

clone size: .
V gene: TRBV30
CDR3 length: 13
D gene: .
J gene: TRBJ1-1
CDR3 DNA: TGTGCTTGGGAGGGGGGGCTGAACACTGAAGCTTTCTTT
CDR3 protein: CAWEGGLNTEAFF

clone size: .
V gene: TRBV27
CDR3 length: 13
D gene: .
J gene: TRBJ2-7
CDR3 DNA: TGTGCCAGCCGGCTAGGGGGCTCCTACGAGCAGTACTTC
CDR3 protein: CASRLGGSYEQYF

clone size: .
V gene: TRBV6-1
CDR3 length: 13
D gene: TRBD1
J gene: TRBJ2-7
CDR3 DNA: TGTGCCAGCAGGGACAGGGCTGTCTACGAGCAGTACTTC
CDR3 protein: CASRDRAVYEQYF

clone size: .
V gene: TRBV2
CDR3 length: 16
D gene: .
J gene: TRBJ2-4
CDR3 DNA: TGTGCCAGCAAGAGGGCAGGCAATGGGGCCAAAAACATTCAGTACTTC
CDR3 protein: CASKRAGNGAKNIQYF

clone size: .
V gene: TRBV7-6
CDR3 length: 13
D gene: .
J gene: TRBJ2-1
CDR3 DNA: TGTGCCAGCAGCTTAGACAGATACAATGAGCAGTTCTTC
CDR3 protein: CASSLDRYNEQFF

clone size: .
V gene: TRBV7-9
CDR3 length: 14
D gene: TRBD1
J gene: TRBJ2-2
CDR3 DNA: TGTGCCAGCAGCATCCCGGGACAGGGCGGGGAGCTGTTTTTT
CDR3 protein: CASSIPGQGGELFF

clone size: .
V gene: TRBV6-5
CDR3 length: 13
D gene: .
J gene: TRBJ2-2
CDR3 DNA: TGTGCCAGCAGTTACGCGTTTGCCGGGGAGCTGTTTTTT
CDR3 protein: CASSYAFAGELFF

clone size: .
V gene: TRBV7-8
CDR3 length: 15
D gene: .
J gene: TRBJ2-2
CDR3 DNA: TGTGCCAGCAGCTTGTGGGGGCAAGACACCGGGGAGCTGTTTTTT
CDR3 protein: CASSLWGQDTGELFF

clone size: once
V gene: TRBV7-7
CDR3 length: 15
D gene: TRBD1
J gene: TRBJ2-5
CDR3 DNA: TGTGCCAGCAGCATACGGGACAGTTCCCAAGAGACCCAGTACTTC
CDR3 protein: CASSIRDSSQETQYF

clone size: .
V gene: TRBV7-2
CDR3 length: 15
D gene: TRBD1
J gene: TRBJ1-1
CDR3 DNA: TGTGCCAGCAGCTTAAACAGGGGGCTGGACACTGAAGCTTTCTTT
CDR3 protein: CASSLNRGLDTEAFF

clone size: .
V gene: TRBV2
CDR3 length: 10
D gene: TRBD1
J gene: TRBJ1-2
CDR3 DNA: TGTGCCAGCAGTGGCAGGGGGCTCACCTTC
CDR3 protein: CASSGRGLTF

clone size: .
V gene: TRBV6-6
CDR3 length: 15
D gene: .
J gene: TRBJ2-1
CDR3 DNA: TGTGCCAGCAGTTACGAACAAGCCTCCTACAATGAGCAGTTCTTC
CDR3 protein: CASSYEQASYNEQFF

clone size: .
V gene: TRBV27
CDR3 length: 15
D gene: .
J gene: TRBJ2-7
CDR3 DNA: TGTGCCAGCAGTTTAGGAGGGGTTCGTGTGGACGAGCAGTACTTC
CDR3 protein: CASSLGGVRVDEQYF

clone size: .
V gene: TRBV4-1
CDR3 length: 14
D gene: TRBD1
J gene: TRBJ2-7
CDR3 DNA: TGCGCCAGCAGCCAAGGGACAGGGTCCCACGAGCAGTACTTC
CDR3 protein: CASSQGTGSHEQYF

clone size: .
V gene: TRBV19
CDR3 length: 14
D gene: .
J gene: TRBJ1-5
CDR3 DNA: TGTGCCAGTAGAGGGTTGGGTAGCAATCAGCCCCAGCATTTT
CDR3 protein: CASRGLGSNQPQHF

clone size: .
V gene: TRBV9
CDR3 length: 16
D gene: .
J gene: TRBJ2-7
CDR3 DNA: TGTGCCAGCAGTGCCGGCCGGGACAAAGTTACCTACGAGCAGTACTTC
CDR3 protein: CASSAGRDKVTYEQYF

clone size: .
V gene: TRBV6-9
CDR3 length: 13
D gene: .
J gene: TRBJ2-7
CDR3 DNA: TGTGCCAGCAGAAACAGGGTGCTCTACGAGCAGTACTTC
CDR3 protein: CASRNRVLYEQYF

clone size: .
V gene: TRBV9
CDR3 length: 16
D gene: TRBD2
J gene: TRBJ2-2
CDR3 DNA: TGTGCCAGCAGCGACGAACCTAGCGGGACCCCCGGGGAGCTGTTTTTT
CDR3 protein: CASSDEPSGTPGELFF

clone size: .
V gene: TRBV7-2
CDR3 length: 16
D gene: .
J gene: TRBJ2-5
CDR3 DNA: TGTGCCAGCAGCTTACGCTGGGGCATCCGTAGGGAGACCCAGTACTTC
CDR3 protein: CASSLRWGIRRETQYF

clone size: once
V gene: TRBV5-1
CDR3 length: 15
D gene: TRBD2
J gene: TRBJ2-1
CDR3 DNA: TGCGCCAGCAGCTTATTTAGCGGGATGATGGATGAGCAGTTCTTC
CDR3 protein: CASSLFSGMMDEQFF

clone size: .
V gene: TRBV7-9
CDR3 length: 11
D gene: .
J gene: TRBJ2-7
CDR3 DNA: TGTGCCAGCAGCCAAGATTACGAGCAGTACTTC
CDR3 protein: CASSQDYEQYF

clone size: .
V gene: TRBV29-1
CDR3 length: 13
D gene: .
J gene: TRBJ1-3
CDR3 DNA: TGCAGCGTTGTGGCAGCCTCTGGAAACACCATATATTTT
CDR3 protein: CSVVAASGNTIYF

clone size: .
V gene: TRBV29-1
CDR3 length: 14
D gene: TRBD1
J gene: TRBJ2-7
CDR3 DNA: TGCAGCGTCGAGACCGGGACAGGATCCTACGAGCAGTACTTC
CDR3 protein: CSVETGTGSYEQYF

clone size: .
V gene: TRBV7-9
CDR3 length: 14
D gene: .
J gene: TRBJ2-7
CDR3 DNA: TGTGCCAGCAGCTTAGAACGGGAGTTCCACGAGCAGTACTTC
CDR3 protein: CASSLEREFHEQYF

clone size: .
V gene: TRBV7-8
CDR3 length: 16
D gene: .
J gene: TRBJ2-6
CDR3 DNA: TGTGCCAGCAGCTCGGAGGGCCTCTCTGGGGCCAACGTCCTGACTTTC
CDR3 protein: CASSSEGLSGANVLTF

clone size: once
V gene: TRBV2
CDR3 length: 12
D gene: .
J gene: TRBJ2-7
CDR3 DNA: TGTGCCAGCAAGGGCAGATACTACGAGCAGTACTTC
CDR3 protein: CASKGRYYEQYF

clone size: .
V gene: TRBV11-2
CDR3 length: 13
D gene: .
J gene: TRBJ2-7
CDR3 DNA: TGTGCCAGCAGCTTAGGCAGGGGCTACGAGCAGTACTTC
CDR3 protein: CASSLGRGYEQYF

clone size: .
V gene: TRBV27
CDR3 length: 13
D gene: TRBD1
J gene: TRBJ2-7
CDR3 DNA: TGTGCCAGCAGGAAGGGGGCTCGAGACGAGCAGTACTTC
CDR3 protein: CASRKGARDEQYF

clone size: .
V gene: TRBV5-6
CDR3 length: 14
D gene: .
J gene: TRBJ1-4
CDR3 DNA: TGTGCCAGCAGCTTGCCCCCTCCCTTTGAAAAACTGTTTTTT
CDR3 protein: CASSLPPPFEKLFF

clone size: .
V gene: TRBV7-6
CDR3 length: 17
D gene: TRBD2
J gene: TRBJ2-3
CDR3 DNA: TGTGCCAGCACCTCTCGTTTAATGGGACTAGCGGTGGGTCCGCAGTATTTT
CDR3 protein: CASTSRLMGLAVGPQYF

clone size: .
V gene: TRBV28
CDR3 length: 13
D gene: .
J gene: TRBJ2-5
CDR3 DNA: TGTGCCAGCAGTTTAGACAGGTTGGAGACCCAGTACTTC
CDR3 protein: CASSLDRLETQYF

clone size: .
V gene: TRBV5-1
CDR3 length: 18
D gene: .
J gene: TRBJ2-3
CDR3 DNA: TGCGCCAGCAGCCCCCTGGCGGGGACGGAATCAATCACAGATACGCAGTATTTT
CDR3 protein: CASSPLAGTESITDTQYF

clone size: .
V gene: TRBV7-9
CDR3 length: 12
D gene: .
J gene: TRBJ2-3
CDR3 DNA: TGTGCCAGCAGCGCCGCTGGAGATACGCAGTATTTT
CDR3 protein: CASSAAGDTQYF

clone size: .
V gene: TRBV6-6
CDR3 length: 15
D gene: .
J gene: TRBJ2-6
CDR3 DNA: TGTGCCAGCAGTTACGACAACTCTGGGGCCAACGTCCTGACTTTC
CDR3 protein: CASSYDNSGANVLTF

clone size: .
V gene: TRBV7-2
CDR3 length: 14
D gene: .
J gene: TRBJ2-1
CDR3 DNA: TGTGCCAGCAGCTTAGGGCAGGGATGGGGTGAGCAGTTCTTC
CDR3 protein: CASSLGQGWGEQFF

clone size: .
V gene: TRBV16
CDR3 length: 14
D gene: .
J gene: TRBJ2-7
CDR3 DNA: TGTGCCAGCAGCCCCCGAGAAAGGGGCTACGAGCAGTACTTC
CDR3 protein: CASSPRERGYEQYF

clone size: .
V gene: TRBV14
CDR3 length: 16
D gene: .
J gene: TRBJ2-7
CDR3 DNA: TGTGCCAGCAGCCAAGGGACAGACCTTTTCTCCTACGAGCAGTACTTC
CDR3 protein: CASSQGTDLFSYEQYF

clone size: .
V gene: TRBV28
CDR3 length: 15
D gene: TRBD2
J gene: TRBJ2-1
CDR3 DNA: TGTGCCAGCACCGGACTAGCATCTCTAAGAAATGAGCAGTTCTTC
CDR3 protein: CASTGLASLRNEQFF

clone size: .
V gene: TRBV19
CDR3 length: 18
D gene: TRBD2
J gene: TRBJ2-1
CDR3 DNA: TGTGCCAGTAGTATAGATCGATGGGCGGGAGAGTCCAAAGATGAGCAGTTCTTC
CDR3 protein: CASSIDRWAGESKDEQFF

clone size: .
V gene: TRBV6-6
CDR3 length: 13
D gene: .
J gene: TRBJ2-2
CDR3 DNA: TGTGCCACGTATATCAGGGACACCGGGGAGCTGTTTTTT
CDR3 protein: CATYIRDTGELFF

clone size: .
V gene: TRBV7-9
CDR3 length: 14
D gene: .
J gene: TRBJ1-2
CDR3 DNA: TGTGCCAGCAGCTTTCGGGGCGACTCCTATGGCTACACCTTC
CDR3 protein: CASSFRGDSYGYTF

clone size: .
V gene: TRBV2
CDR3 length: 14
D gene: TRBD1
J gene: TRBJ2-1
CDR3 DNA: TGTGCCAGCAGGAGCAGGGGGACCTACAATGAGCAGTTCTTC
CDR3 protein: CASRSRGTYNEQFF

clone size: few
V gene: TRBV27
CDR3 length: 14
D gene: TRBD2
J gene: TRBJ2-1
CDR3 DNA: TGTGCCAGCAGTCAACTAGCGGGAGACGATGAGCAGTTCTTC
CDR3 protein: CASSQLAGDDEQFF

clone size: .
V gene: TRBV28
CDR3 length: 12
D gene: .
J gene: TRBJ2-1
CDR3 DNA: TGTGCCAGCAGCCCTGGGGTAAATGAGCAGTTCTTC
CDR3 protein: CASSPGVNEQFF

clone size: .
V gene: TRBV28
CDR3 length: 13
D gene: .
J gene: TRBJ1-3
CDR3 DNA: TGTGCCAGCAGTTTGTCCAGGGGAAACACCATATATTTT
CDR3 protein: CASSLSRGNTIYF

clone size: .
V gene: TRBV9
CDR3 length: 11
D gene: .
J gene: TRBJ1-2
CDR3 DNA: TGTGCCAGCAGCGGGAACTATGGCTACACCTTC
CDR3 protein: CASSGNYGYTF

clone size: .
V gene: TRBV28
CDR3 length: 13
D gene: .
J gene: TRBJ2-7
CDR3 DNA: TGTGCCAGCAGTCAGAGGAACTCCTACGAGCAGTACTTC
CDR3 protein: CASSQRNSYEQYF

clone size: .
V gene: TRBV6-1
CDR3 length: 17
D gene: .
J gene: TRBJ2-3
CDR3 DNA: TGTGCCAGCAGTGAAGCGCATGGGGGCCGAAGCACAGATACGCAGTATTTT
CDR3 protein: CASSEAHGGRSTDTQYF

clone size: .
V gene: TRBV5-1
CDR3 length: 18
D gene: TRBD2
J gene: TRBJ2-1
CDR3 DNA: TGCGCCAGCAGCTTATCGCTAGCGGGAGGGGGCTCCTACAATGAGCAGTTCTTC
CDR3 protein: CASSLSLAGGGSYNEQFF

clone size: .
V gene: TRBV14
CDR3 length: 16
D gene: .
J gene: TRBJ1-3
CDR3 DNA: TGTGCCAGCAGCCAAGATCGTTGGTGGACTGGAAACACCATATATTTT
CDR3 protein: CASSQDRWWTGNTIYF

clone size: .
V gene: TRBV2
CDR3 length: 14
D gene: .
J gene: TRBJ2-3
CDR3 DNA: TGTGCCAGCAGTGACGGCTGGGGCACAGATACGCAGTATTTT
CDR3 protein: CASSDGWGTDTQYF

clone size: .
V gene: TRBV5-1
CDR3 length: 17
D gene: .
J gene: TRBJ2-1
CDR3 DNA: TGCGCCAGCAGCCCGCCCGGAGGAGGAGGAATTACCGCAGAGCAGTTCTTC
CDR3 protein: CASSPPGGGGITAEQFF